The present TCR beta chain was sequenced within a study of memory CD4+ T cells and cytomegalovirus serostatus. Turning to the study itself: This sample comes from healthy Belgian adults, fewer than 10 CMV seropositive, 24 seronegative.

In germline, CDR1 is MNHEY, CDR2 SMNVEV (reference sequence). This CDR3 has 16 amino acids. The junction had 5 bases not matched to a gene; V was cut back by 0 bases and J by 3 bases. The sort gate was single viable CD3+CD4+CD8-CD45RO+ cells for memory CD4+ T cells. TCRdb keeps only in-frame clones here, not all; method: immunoSEQ multiplex PCR. The table includes around 84,000 clones, 65% to 85% detected once. The material sequenced was memory CD4+ T cells from blood. The receptor was derived from an adult in good health and CMV-seronegative. The rearrangement joins TRBV27 to TRBJ1-5; 7 bases line up with TRBD1. CDR3 in amino acids: CASSLSGGQLNQPQHF. The CDR3 DNA is TGTGCCAGCAGTTTATCGGGGGGACAGCTCAATCAGCCCCAGCATTTT.